The clone carrying this TCR beta chain was counted a single time. Different DNA sequences within this sample yield the same CDR3. The sample comes from a study of control samples from healthy donors and cancer patients. The data were produced by immunoSEQ multiplex PCR, yet TCRdb's version contains in-frame clones alone and is incomplete. The sample carries about 80,000 clones, roughly 89% recorded once. Sequencing was carried out using blood. The TCR originated in a woman aged 55-70 years in good health.

The CDR3 nucleotides are TGCGCCAGCAGCGGCCAGGAGAACACTGAAGCTTTCTTT. Translating it yields CASSGQENTEAFF. V gene TRBV5-1 combines with J gene TRBJ1-1; no reliable D call. The CDR3 length is 13 residues. The germline V gene has CDR1 SGHRS and CDR2 YFSETQ. Trimming took 4 bases from V and 1 from J, leaving 8 bases between them.